One T cell receptor beta chain is described in this entry. The target of this receptor is not known. The sample holds no much larger clone one base away, and base qualities are not on file. This entry comes from a study of tumor T cells in aggressive B-cell lymphoma (dated by TCRdb to about 2017). Receptors were amplified or captured by the immunoSEQ multiplex PCR assay. The table was pulled from immuneACCESS by TCRdb, which kept in-frame rearrangements only. Such tables lose some clones; where checked, under half of the loss comes from unresolved V genes, and the rest has no known cause. Counted in this sample were 5,400 or so clones; roughly 82% of them appeared once. Roughly 2.8% of the sample is taken by the ten largest. Trimming takes 3 bases from V and 5 bases from J, and the germline ends sit 17 bases apart. Including the terminal cysteine and phenylalanine, the CDR3 comprises 15 residues. Just the 45-base CDR3 DNA is kept, in frame starting at base 1. CDR1 SGDLS and CDR2 YYNGEE are derived from the germline V gene.

The receptor comes from an adult with diffuse large B cell lymphoma. The sample consisted of tumor tissue. The chain joins TRBV9 to TRBJ2-5; TRBD1 is perhaps the D gene, given 6 matching bases. Here is the DNA: TGTGCCAGCAGCGCCCAGGCAGGGGTGGCGGAGACCCAGTACTTC. This encodes CASSAQAGVAETQYF.